The TCR beta chain described here comes from a study of blood T cell repertoires in COVID-19. Libraries were prepared by immunoSEQ multiplex PCR; TCRdb keeps only in-frame clonotypes and omits some of them. The sample yields around 72,000 clones, roughly 90% seen once. The CDR3 loop spans 15 amino acids. Germline V gene data show CDR1 as MNHEY and CDR2 as SVGAGI. Unmatched junction bases numbered 9, after V lost 6 bases and J lost 7 bases. This sequence joins TRBV6-5 and TRBJ1-6, with 7 bases aligning to TRBD1. The TCR sequence derives from a man aged 50-60 years with acute or convalescent COVID-19. Sequenced input: peripheral blood. The CDR3 DNA reads TGTGCCAGCAGAACAGAGGGGGCCGGGAATTCACCCCTCCACTTT. Its translation: CASRTEGAGNSPLHF.